This T cell receptor beta chain was documented in a study of shared clonotypes between healthy human individuals. CDR3 length: 11 residues. The V end was cut by 6 bases, the J end by 8 bases, with 8 bases between. Germline values: CDR1 MDHEN, CDR2 SYDVKM. The table came from immunoSEQ multiplex PCR; TCRdb's copy has only in-frame clones and leaves some out. The sample has roughly 570,000 clones, about 98% seen once. Naive CD8 cells, CD45RO-negative and positively selected for CCR7, excluded terminally differentiated effector memory CD45RA+ cells. The clonotype originates from a man aged 25 to 40 in good health. Sequencing was carried out using naive CD8+ T cells sorted from blood. The rearrangement links TRBV28 to TRBJ1-5, with unresolved D. The CDR3 loop is CASRNLEPQHF. CDR3 DNA: TGTGCCAGCAGGAACCTAGAGCCCCAGCATTTT.